The T cell receptor (beta chain) described here comes from a study of technical replicates of blood from four donors. TCRdb keeps only in-frame clones here, not all; method: immunoSEQ multiplex PCR. The sample shows around 61,000 clones, approximately 97% of them seen only once. The V end was cut by 1 base, the J end by 3 bases, with 10 bases between. CDR1 is SGHRS and CDR2 is YFSETQ in the germline V gene. The CDR3 is 15 residues long. The chain is built from TRBV5-1 and TRBJ2-2, with D tentatively TRBD2 (5 bases). Sequenced material: T cells isolated from PBMCs. The clonotype comes from a human donor in good health. The CDR3 nucleotides are TGCGCCAGCAGCTTGTCGGGGATTCACACCGGGGAGCTGTTTTTT. Protein sequence: CASSLSGIHTGELFF.